The 25 T cell receptor beta chains listed next were all sequenced from one sample in a study of blood T cells in healthy people across ages (dated by TCRdb to about 2015). The method behind the library was 5' RACE. TCRdb names Illumina HiSeq 2500 as the instrument used. The second PCR ran for roughly 7 to 12 cycles and used a J-beta primer mix along with a sample-barcoded 5' primer. TCRdb reworked the public reads: Q25 trimming with fastp, MiXCR clone assembly, productive beta chains retained. Here each entry gathers all rows of one CDR3 protein and keeps the most common genes and DNA. In this sample the table shows about 670,000 distinct CDR3 sequences, around 43% of which occur a single time. 30% of the sample rests with the top ten. Sequencing used blood. Receptor source: a man older than 75 in good health.

In this sample, this clonotype turned up a few times. This chain's CDR3 is CASSFRTTGDTGELFF. CDR3 nucleotide sequence: TGCGCCAGCAGCTTTCGTACCACCGGCGACACCGGGGAGCTGTTTTTT. The gene calls are TRBV5-1 and TRBJ2-2; D gene unclear. CDR3 size: 16 residues. CDR1 and CDR2 (germline): SGHRS, YFSETQ. V lost 2 bases to trimming and J lost 3 bases, with 14 bases between them.

This clonotype was seen a few times. The V and J genes are TRBV3-1 and TRBJ2-5; 7 nucleotides agree with TRBD2. Germline-derived CDR1 and CDR2 are LGHDT and YNNKEL (reference sequence). V gave up 6 bases and J gave up 0 bases; unmatched junction bases: 13. CDR3 length: 17 residues. The CDR3 loop is CASRHSKPGLHQETQYF. The CDR3 DNA follows: TGTGCCAGCAGACATTCTAAGCCGGGACTACACCAAGAGACCCAGTACTTC.

The sample holds one count of this clonotype. The chain recombines TRBV6-2 or TRBV6-3 with TRBJ2-1; 9 nucleotides align to TRBD2. Germline V gene sequence: CDR1 MNHEY, CDR2 SVGEGT. The CDR3 has 17 residues. J lost 0 bases, V lost 6 bases, and 9 bases had no gene match. The CDR3 region has the DNA TGTGCCAGCAGCAAAGGGCCAGCGGGAGGCTCCTACAATGAGCAGTTCTTC. Its protein is CASSKGPAGGSYNEQFF.

The chain recombines TRBV4-1 with TRBJ1-2; 11 bases agree with TRBD1. The CDR3 loop spans 15 amino acids. Unmatched junction bases numbered 6, after V lost 4 bases and J lost 5 bases. Germline V gene data show CDR1 as MGHRA and CDR2 as YSYEKL. The chain's CDR3 is CASSPPGQGEYGYTF. The CDR3 bases are TGCGCCAGCAGCCCACCGGGACAGGGGGAATATGGCTACACCTTC.

This chain links TRBV12-3 or TRBV12-4 with TRBJ2-3; the match to TRBD1 covers 7 bases. V lost 5 bases, J lost 1 base, and 3 bases stayed unmatched. The CDR3 extends over 14 amino acids. The CDR3 bases are TGTGCCAGCAGTATAACAGGGGGCACAGATACGCAGTATTTT. It encodes CASSITGGTDTQYF.

The rearrangement joins TRBV9 to TRBJ2-5, with D unclear. Trimming left V 2 bases short and J 11 bases short, with 16 bases between. The germline gives CDR1 SGDLS, CDR2 YYNGEE. The CDR3 totals 13 residues. The CDR3 spells CASSVQVPSEQYF. In nucleotides, the CDR3 is TGTGCCAGCAGCGTTCAGGTACCATCGGAGCAGTACTTC.

The J gene is TRBJ1-1, the V gene TRBV9; D not certain. V was clipped by 4 bases and J by 11 bases, with 18 bases between them. Germline CDR1 and CDR2: SGDLS and YYNGEE. The CDR3 runs 13 residues. CDR3: CASSLRPKLEAFF. The CDR3 coding sequence is TGTGCCAGCAGCCTCAGGCCGAAACTGGAGGCTTTCTTT.

The V gene is TRBV29-1, the J gene TRBJ2-2, with D tentatively TRBD1 or TRBD2 (5 bases each). Germline V gene sequence: CDR1 SQVTM, CDR2 ANQGSEA. Trimming stripped 7 bases from V and 4 bases from J, with 16 bases between. The CDR3 has 14 amino acids. In DNA, the CDR3 is TGCAGCGCCCGGGGCATGAAAGTCACCGGGGAGCTGTTTTTT. As protein: CSARGMKVTGELFF.

This clonotype was seen only a few times. V is TRBV15 and J is TRBJ1-1; D is unresolved. CDR3 size: 16 residues. Trimming took 0 bases from V and 5 from J, leaving 16 bases between them. From germline, CDR1 is LNHNV and CDR2 YYDKDF (reference sequence). This chain's CDR3 is CATSRDVNSKGTEAFF. CDR3 nucleotide sequence: TGTGCCACCAGCAGAGATGTTAACTCAAAGGGAACTGAAGCTTTCTTT.

This clonotype appeared a few times. V is TRBV20-1 and J is TRBJ2-3; D gene ambiguous. The V end was cut by 5 bases, the J end by 9 bases, with 15 bases between. The CDR3 spans 12 residues. Per the germline V gene, CDR1 is DFQATT and CDR2 is SNEGSKA (reference sequence). As DNA, the CDR3 is TGCAGTGCTCCGGGCCCACAGAGAACGCAGTATTTT. This encodes CSAPGPQRTQYF.

The chain couples TRBV12-3 or TRBV12-4 to TRBJ2-5; a weak D match, TRBD1 (5 bases). The V end lost 9 bases, the J end lost 2 bases, and 19 bases lay between the germline ends. The CDR3 sequence is 15 residues long. CDR3 protein: CASLRQGSFQETQYF. Written as DNA, the CDR3 is TGTGCCAGTCTGCGCCAGGGCAGTTTTCAAGAGACCCAGTACTTC.

The chain recombines TRBV12-3 or TRBV12-4 with TRBJ2-1; 8 bases fit TRBD2. The CDR3 totals 13 residues. V lost 5 bases and J lost 5; bases outside the gene matches: 2. The CDR3 nucleotides read TGTGCCAGCAGTCGCGGGGGGCACAATGAGCAGTTCTTC. Its protein is CASSRGGHNEQFF.

The genes are TRBV5-1 and TRBJ2-3, with 10 bases that match TRBD2. The CDR3 runs to 16 residues. CDR1 is SGHRS and CDR2 is YFSETQ in the germline V gene. Losses at the gene ends were 3 bases for V and 2 bases for J; bases not matched to a gene: 6. The CDR3 loop reads CASSSGTSANTDTQYF. DNA of the CDR3: TGCGCCAGCAGCTCCGGGACTAGCGCGAACACAGATACGCAGTATTTT.

This clonotype has a single count. This chain joins TRBV5-4 and TRBJ2-1; D gene ambiguous. The CDR3 has 17 residues. Germline V gene lookup returns CDR1 SGHNT and CDR2 YYREEE (reference sequence). V was shortened by 0 bases and J by 0 bases, with 13 bases between the two germline ends. The CDR3 here is CASSLARLDSSYNEQFF. The CDR3 coding sequence is TGTGCCAGCAGCTTGGCCAGACTGGATAGCTCCTACAATGAGCAGTTCTTC.

In its sample, this clonotype was seen a few times. The chain uses TRBV29-1 and TRBJ1-2, with 8 bases identical to TRBD1. From germline, CDR1 is SQVTM and CDR2 ANQGSEA. V lost 2 bases to trimming and J lost 1 base; unmatched junction nucleotides: 6. The length of the CDR3 is 15 residues. DNA for the CDR3: TGCAGCGTTGAATCGGGACAGGACTATAACTATGGCTACACCTTC. Translation gives CSVESGQDYNYGYTF.

As concerns this clonotype: Germline is not matched at one junction end, which may reflect a read error. The J gene is TRBJ2-5, the V gene TRBV4-1; a weak D match, TRBD2 (7 bases). The CDR3 totals 16 residues. Germline lookup yields CDR1 MGHRA and CDR2 YSYEKL. The CDR3 DNA reads TGCGCCGGCAGCCAAGACGCGGGGGCCAGTGAAGAGACCCAGTACTTC. Translated, it gives CAGSQDAGASEETQYF.

This sequence joins TRBV29-1 and TRBJ1-1; a possible D gene is TRBD1 (6 bases). Trimming took 7 bases from V and 0 from J, leaving 12 bases between them. Germline values: CDR1 SQVTM, CDR2 ANQGSEA. This CDR3 has 13 amino acids. The CDR3 loop reads CSARGRLNTEAFF. Written as DNA, the CDR3 is TGCAGCGCCAGGGGACGATTGAACACTGAAGCTTTCTTT.

The rearrangement links TRBV6-5 to TRBJ2-2; 7 bases align to TRBD1. This CDR3 contains 14 residues. With V trimmed by 6 bases and J by 3 bases, 4 bases remained unmatched. Germline V gene data show CDR1 as MNHEY and CDR2 as SVGAGI. The CDR3 region is CASRPDRDTGELFF. CDR3 bases: TGTGCCAGCAGACCCGACAGGGACACCGGGGAGCTGTTTTTT.

This chain joins TRBV7-9 and TRBJ2-7; 10 bases align to TRBD1. J was trimmed by 7 bases and V by 8 bases; bases with no gene match: 14. Germline assignment: CDR1 SEHNR and CDR2 FQNEAQ (reference sequence). This CDR3 region has 15 residues. The CDR3 protein is CASAKRTGGAGEQYF. CDR3 nucleotide sequence: TGTGCCAGCGCAAAAAGGACAGGGGGAGCGGGAGAGCAGTACTTC.

The chain employs TRBV7-2 and TRBJ1-5; a weak D match, TRBD1 (6 bases). CDR3 size: 14 residues. Trimming shortened V by 4 bases and J by 3 bases, and 10 bases separated the two germline ends. Germline assignment: CDR1 SGHTA and CDR2 FQGNSA. The CDR3 nucleotides read TGTGCCAGCAGCTCTCGGGGGGCCAATCAGCCCCAGCATTTT. Translating it yields CASSSRGANQPQHF.

This clonotype has just a few counts. This sequence joins TRBV7-2 and TRBJ2-5; 9 nucleotides agree with TRBD2. Trimming at V came to 2 bases and at J to 6 bases, leaving 10 bases not matched to a gene. Germline V gene lookup returns CDR1 SGHTA and CDR2 FQGNSA. CDR3 size: 16 residues. The CDR3 sequence is CASSLNFGGGAQTQYF. The CDR3, as DNA: TGTGCCAGCAGCTTAAATTTTGGCGGGGGGGCCCAGACCCAGTACTTC.

Only a few counts were recorded for this clonotype. The chain joins TRBV5-1 to TRBJ2-5; 8 nucleotides align to TRBD1. The germline V gene has CDR1 SGHRS and CDR2 YFSETQ. V lost 4 bases, J lost 2 bases, and 7 bases stayed unmatched. CDR3 size: 15 residues. The CDR3 region is CASSPTGAKQETQYF. CDR3 nucleotides: TGCGCCAGCAGCCCGACAGGGGCAAAACAAGAGACCCAGTACTTC.

The genes are TRBV6-1 and TRBJ1-5; TRBD1 is a possible D gene (5 bases). V was cut by 9 bases and J by 4 bases, with 13 bases left in between. Per germline, CDR1 MNHNS and CDR2 SASEGT. The CDR3 has 13 residues. For the CDR3, the DNA is TGTGCCAGTGAAGCGACAGCGAATCAGCCCCAGCATTTT. Protein product: CASEATANQPQHF.

This clonotype was counted a few times. The rearrangement joins TRBV4-2 to TRBJ2-1; TRBD2 matches 8 bases. The CDR3 runs 15 residues. Unmatched junction bases numbered 9, after V lost 6 bases and J lost 5 bases. Germline V gene lookup returns CDR1 LGHNA and CDR2 YNFKEQ. The chain's CDR3 is CASRPGLDIDNEQFF. The CDR3 DNA sequence: TGTGCCAGCAGACCGGGACTAGATATAGACAATGAGCAGTTCTTC.

A few counts support this clonotype. This rearrangement joins TRBV4-3 to TRBJ2-1; 12 bases are shared with TRBD2. In germline, CDR1 is LGHNA, CDR2 YSLEER. The CDR3 runs 19 residues. The J segment lost 0 bases and the V segment lost 3 bases, leaving 9 bases of the junction unmatched. The CDR3 DNA sequence: TGCGCCAGCAGCCACCTATCTAGCGGGGGGGTTAGCTCCTACAATGAGCAGTTCTTC. It is translated as CASSHLSSGGVSSYNEQFF.